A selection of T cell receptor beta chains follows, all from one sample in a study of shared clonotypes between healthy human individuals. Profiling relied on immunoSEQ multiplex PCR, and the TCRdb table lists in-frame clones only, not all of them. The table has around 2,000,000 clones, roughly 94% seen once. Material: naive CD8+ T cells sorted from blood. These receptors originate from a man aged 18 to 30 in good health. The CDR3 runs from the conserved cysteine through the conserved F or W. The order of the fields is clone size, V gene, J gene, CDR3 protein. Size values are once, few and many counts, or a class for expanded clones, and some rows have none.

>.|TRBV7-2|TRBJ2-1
CASSFPTSGVYNEQFF
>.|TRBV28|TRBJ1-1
CASSTGTGNTEAFF
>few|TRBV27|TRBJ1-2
CASLGAGNYGYTF
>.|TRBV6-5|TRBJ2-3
CASSYSWGEADTQYF
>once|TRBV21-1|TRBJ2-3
CASSNPSGPRGDTQYF
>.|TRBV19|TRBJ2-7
CASSDSGGSYEQYF
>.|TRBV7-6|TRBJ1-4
CASSFGTGGFEKLFF
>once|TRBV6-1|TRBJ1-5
CASSELGPPAHF
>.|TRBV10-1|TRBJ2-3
CASSELTSTDTQYF
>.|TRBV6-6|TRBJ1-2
CASSYRTGDGYTF
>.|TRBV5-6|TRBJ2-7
CASKGSGSYEQYF
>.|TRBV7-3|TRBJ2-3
CASSLVGGTDTQYF
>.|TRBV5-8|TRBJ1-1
CASSLEGAMNTEAFF
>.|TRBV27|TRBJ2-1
CASSPLAAGGYNEQFF
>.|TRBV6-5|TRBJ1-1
CASSPMGEMNTEAFF
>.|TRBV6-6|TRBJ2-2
CASTEGGYTGELFF
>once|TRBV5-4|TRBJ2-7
CASSAGLAGGEQYF
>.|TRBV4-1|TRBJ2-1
CASSQTSGTAYNEQFF
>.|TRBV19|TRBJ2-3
CASSYPGDTQYF
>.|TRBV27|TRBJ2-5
CASSLRNGGGKETQYF
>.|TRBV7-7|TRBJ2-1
CASSLGAGAGSDEQFF
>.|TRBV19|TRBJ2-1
CASSPFSTGHSYNEQFF
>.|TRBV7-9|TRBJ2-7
CASRGLTYEQYF
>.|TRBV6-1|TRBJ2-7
CASSSPPRDLYEQYF
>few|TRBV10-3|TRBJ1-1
CAISELDEAFF
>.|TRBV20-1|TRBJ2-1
CSARLVSEQFF
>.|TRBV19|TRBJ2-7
CASSIRGGVEQYF
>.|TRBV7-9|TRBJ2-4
CASSPTGENIQYF
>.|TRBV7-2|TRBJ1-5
CASSLQGYNQPQHF
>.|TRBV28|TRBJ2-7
CASSSTPGQGVHEQYF
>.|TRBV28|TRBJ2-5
CASSWGEGETQYF
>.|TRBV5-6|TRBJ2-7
CASSLDHYYEQYF
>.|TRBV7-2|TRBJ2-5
CASQLVGEETQYF
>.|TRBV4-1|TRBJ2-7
CASSQVGKSYEQYF
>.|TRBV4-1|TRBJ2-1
CASSQPRLKAFPYNEQFF
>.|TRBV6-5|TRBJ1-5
CASSTSPPGQPQHF
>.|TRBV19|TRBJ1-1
CASSTPGTGAGNTEAFF
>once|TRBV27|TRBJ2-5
CASSLIGPGMGYQETQYF
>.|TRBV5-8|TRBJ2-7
CASSPLLGLAGEADEQYF
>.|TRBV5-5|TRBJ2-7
CASSPLGTGLEGQYF
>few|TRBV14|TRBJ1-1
CASSPGQGTEAFF
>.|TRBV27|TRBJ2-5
CASSFFRGQETQYF
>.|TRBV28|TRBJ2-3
CASSLPNTDTQYF
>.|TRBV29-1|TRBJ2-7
CSVEGGRDAAYEQYF
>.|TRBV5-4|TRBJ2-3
CASSPGQGVGDTQYF
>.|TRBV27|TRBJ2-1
CASGRGWNEQFF
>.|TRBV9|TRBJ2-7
CASSIAGGSYEQYF
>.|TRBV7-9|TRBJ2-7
CASSPAGGDGEQYF
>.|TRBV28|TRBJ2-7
CASSSLKHRDGRPYEQYF
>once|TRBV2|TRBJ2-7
CASSYKAYEQYF
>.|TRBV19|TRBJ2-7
CASSIGTGAYEQYF
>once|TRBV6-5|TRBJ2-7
CASSYGRIPSYEQYF
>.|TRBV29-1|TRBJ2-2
CSVVANTGELFF
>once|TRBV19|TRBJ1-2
CASSIDRELQWADPKSGYTF